The 8 T cell receptor beta chains below were found in one sample sequenced in a study of early T cells in non-severe SARS-CoV-2 infection. TCRdb reprocessed the 5' RACE reads via MiXCR and lists one record per CDR3 protein. There are around 83,000 distinct CDR3 sequences in the sample; 8% to 13% occur only once, and around 7.5% lies in the top ten. Sequenced material: whole blood, taken at baseline. These receptors all come from an adult who was a healthcare worker with PCR-confirmed SARS-CoV-2 infection or an uninfected control (not recorded which).

The V call is TRBV27, the J call TRBJ1-1; D is undetermined. The CDR3 consists of 13 residues. V lost 0 bases and J lost 9, with 11 bases in between. Germline CDR1 MNHEY, CDR2 SMNVEV (reference sequence). Here the CDR3 reads CASSLSMWDKAFF. In nucleotides, the CDR3 is TGTGCCAGCAGTTTATCGATGTGGGATAAAGCTTTCTTT.

This clonotype was seen ten or more times. This chain connects TRBV13 to TRBJ2-2; tentative D call: TRBD2 (6 bases). The V end was cut by 5 bases, the J end by 0 bases, with 16 bases between. Germline V CDR1 and CDR2: PRHDT, FYEKMQ (reference sequence). CDR3 size: 17 residues. The CDR3 nucleotides are TGTGCCAGCAGCCCTCCTTGGGGGGAAACGAACACCGGGGAGCTGTTTTTT. It encodes CASSPPWGETNTGELFF.

J is TRBJ1-1 and V is TRBV7-9; D is ambiguous. Germline V gene data show CDR1 as SEHNR and CDR2 as FQNEAQ (reference sequence). The CDR3 is 11 amino acids. The ends were cut back, 1 base at V and 10 bases at J, with 7 bases in the middle. The CDR3 nucleotides read TGTGCCAGCAGCTTAGATCCCGCAGCTTTCTTT. As protein: CASSLDPAAFF.

This clonotype has more than one count but fewer than ten. The chain recombines TRBV20-1 with TRBJ2-5; 7 bases map to TRBD2. This CDR3 comprises 13 residues. Germline V gene sequence: CDR1 DFQATT, CDR2 SNEGSKA (reference sequence). Unmatched junction bases numbered 7, after V lost 0 bases and J lost 9 bases. The CDR3 is CSARDQSSGPQYF. DNA of the CDR3: TGCAGTGCTAGAGATCAGTCTAGCGGCCCCCAGTACTTC.

This clonotype came up many times. The chain is built from TRBV20-1 and TRBJ2-7; 9 nucleotides agree with TRBD2. Per germline, CDR1 DFQATT and CDR2 SNEGSKA (reference sequence). Trimming took 5 bases from V and 2 from J; bases not matched to a gene: 10. The CDR3 length is 15 residues. CDR3: CSAAPNSGSPYEQYF. The CDR3 DNA reads TGCAGTGCTGCACCTAATAGCGGGAGCCCCTACGAGCAGTACTTC.

This rearrangement joins TRBV28 to TRBJ2-7; 7 bases match TRBD1. The CDR3 extends over 15 amino acids. From germline, CDR1 is MDHEN and CDR2 SYDVKM. J lost 1 base, V lost 1 base, and 4 bases had no gene match. The CDR3 protein is CASSLSRQGSYEQYF. The CDR3 bases are TGTGCCAGCAGTTTATCCAGACAGGGATCCTACGAGCAGTACTTC.

This clonotype was counted at least ten times. The chain employs TRBV25-1 and TRBJ2-5, with D unresolved. This CDR3 is built from 12 residues. V lost 3 bases and J 2 bases, leaving 4 bases between the germline ends. Germline assignment: CDR1 MGHDK and CDR2 SYGVNS. CDR3 loop: CASSDGQETQYF. The DNA of the CDR3 is TGTGCCAGCAGTGACGGGCAAGAGACCCAGTACTTC.

The rearrangement uses TRBV6-1 and TRBJ2-5; 7 bases are shared with TRBD2. This CDR3 is 13 amino acids long. Germline lookup yields CDR1 MNHNS and CDR2 SASEGT. The V gene end was trimmed by 5 bases and the J gene end by 5 bases; junction bases not matched to a gene: 5. The CDR3 DNA reads TGTGCCAGCAGTTCCCTAGCGGAGGAGACCCAGTACTTC. It specifies CASSSLAEETQYF.